The next 18 T cell receptor beta chains were all read from a single sample in a study of T cell repertoires in cytomegalovirus infection. The antigens of these receptors remain unknown. A single record per CDR3 protein comes from TCRdb applying MiXCR to the reads. The table has approximately 300,000 distinct CDR3 sequences, 25% seen once. Sequenced here: cultured PBMCs, sampled from culture after CMV antigen stimulation. The receptors were gathered from a human donor in good health (CMV status not recorded). Some clones in this sample may be carry-over from other donors' samples.

This clonotype showed up just once. This chain joins TRBV29-1 and TRBJ1-2; 9 nucleotides align to TRBD1. The germline CDR1 and CDR2 sequences are SQVTM and ANQGSEA. The CDR3 is made up of 13 amino acids. Germline trimming cut 2 bases from V and 4 bases from J; bases unmatched to any gene: 2. As DNA, the CDR3 is TGCAGCGTTGAACGACAGGGGGGCTATGGCTACACCTTC. Translated: CSVERQGGYGYTF.

This sequence joins TRBV29-1 and TRBJ1-1; D is unresolved. Trimming took 4 bases from V and 7 from J, leaving 13 bases between them. The CDR3 covers 12 residues. The germline V gene has CDR1 SQVTM and CDR2 ANQGSEA. CDR3 in amino acids: CSVVRRRGEAFF. CDR3 sequence (DNA): TGCAGCGTTGTCCGGAGGCGGGGTGAAGCTTTCTTT.

V gene TRBV14 combines with J gene TRBJ1-5, with a possible D match to TRBD1 (5 bases). The germline V gene has CDR1 SGHDN and CDR2 FVKESK. The CDR3 has 13 residues. V was pared by 3 bases and J by 7 bases, with 10 bases between. As DNA, the CDR3 is TGTGCCAGCAGCCAGTACTCAGGGCAGCCCCAGCATTTT. This gives the protein CASSQYSGQPQHF.

This clonotype showed up just a few times. The chain recombines TRBV12-3 or TRBV12-4 with TRBJ2-1; 7 bases align to TRBD2. There are 16 residues in the CDR3. With 8 bases clipped from V and 1 base from J, the junction kept 11 bases outside the gene matches. This chain's CDR3 is CASVPGAGASYNEQFF. CDR3 DNA sequence: TGTGCCAGCGTTCCAGGCGCGGGAGCGTCCTACAATGAGCAGTTCTTC.

The J gene is TRBJ2-7, the V gene TRBV7-6, with a possible D match to TRBD1 (7 bases). CDR1 SGHVS and CDR2 FNYEAQ come from the germline V gene. Trimming removed 6 bases at V and 5 bases at J, with 17 bases between. The CDR3 is 14 amino acids. The CDR3 DNA sequence: TGTGCCAGCAGTGGTACAGGGGAGGTCCACGAGCAGTACTTC. Translating it yields CASSGTGEVHEQYF.

The chain employs TRBV7-9 and TRBJ2-5; tentatively, D is TRBD1 or TRBD2 (5 bases each). The CDR3 covers 14 residues. Germline assignment: CDR1 SEHNR and CDR2 FQNEAQ (reference sequence). The germline V and J ends were trimmed by 1 base and 4 bases, with 10 bases remaining between them. As DNA, the CDR3 is TGTGCCAGCAGCTTAGGGTTGAGGGGAGAGACCCAGTACTTC. Protein product: CASSLGLRGETQYF. Complete variable domain (other parts from reference TRBV7-9 and TRBJ2-5): DTGVSQNPRHKITKRGQNVTFRCDPISEHNRLYWYRQTLGQGPEFLTYFQNEAQLEKSRLLSDRFSAERPKGSFSTLEIQRTEQGDSAMYLCASSLGLRGETQYFGPGTRLLVL.

The chain has TRBV5-1 and TRBJ2-3, with 7 nucleotides matching TRBD1. CDR1 SGHRS and CDR2 YFSETQ come from the germline V gene. The CDR3 sequence is 15 residues long. Trimming at V came to 4 bases and at J to 3 bases, leaving 8 bases not matched to a gene. CDR3 amino acids: CASSRGQAVTDTQYF. As DNA, the CDR3 is TGCGCCAGCAGCCGCGGACAGGCGGTGACAGATACGCAGTATTTT.

This clonotype was observed many times. The chain joins TRBV7-3 to TRBJ2-1, with D perhaps matching TRBD2 (6 bases). This CDR3 spans 14 amino acids. The germline CDR1 and CDR2 sequences are SGHTA and FQGTGA. V gave up 0 bases and J gave up 7 bases, with 10 bases separating them. The CDR3 reads CASSLTETSNEQFF. DNA for the CDR3: TGTGCCAGCAGCTTAACCGAGACTAGTAATGAGCAGTTCTTC.

This clonotype was counted between two and nine times. The chain recombines TRBV18 with TRBJ2-1; D unclear. Trimming removed 3 bases from V and 8 bases from J, with 11 bases in between. Germline V gene lookup returns CDR1 KGHSH and CDR2 LQKENI. This CDR3 is built from 13 residues. The CDR3, as DNA: TGTGCCAGCTCACCGGGATCCGCTGATGAGCAGTTCTTC. It yields the protein CASSPGSADEQFF.

Ten or more counts support this clonotype. The rearrangement links TRBV12-3 or TRBV12-4 to TRBJ1-1; D unclear. Trimming stripped 3 bases from V and 4 bases from J, with 9 bases between. The CDR3 runs 13 residues. The CDR3 is CASSLSRGTEAFF. CDR3 in DNA: TGTGCCAGCAGTTTGAGTCGGGGCACTGAAGCTTTCTTT.

This chain uses TRBV4-3 with TRBJ1-5, with a weak D call TRBD1 (5 bases). V shed 0 bases and J shed 1 base, with 13 bases lying between them. Looked up from germline, CDR1 is LGHNA and CDR2 is YSLEER. The CDR3 contains 17 residues. This chain's CDR3 is CASSQDHGGGSNQPQHF. In nucleotides, the CDR3 is TGCGCCAGCAGCCAAGATCATGGGGGTGGAAGCAATCAGCCCCAGCATTTT.

The rearrangement joins TRBV28 to TRBJ1-1; D gene unclear. Deletions cut 6 bases from V and 5 bases from J, with 13 bases between. Germline values: CDR1 MDHEN, CDR2 SYDVKM. The CDR3 runs to 13 residues. Here the CDR3 reads CASSIMGETEAFF. The CDR3 DNA reads as TGTGCCAGCAGCATAATGGGAGAAACTGAAGCTTTCTTT.

This clonotype was counted ten times or more. The rearrangement joins TRBV7-2 to TRBJ1-1; D gene ambiguous. Germline assignment: CDR1 SGHTA and CDR2 FQGNSA. The CDR3 extends over 15 amino acids. The V and J ends lost 2 bases and 1 base respectively, with 11 bases between them. This CDR3 is CASSLWVGPNTEAFF. In DNA form, the CDR3 reads TGTGCCAGCAGCTTATGGGTAGGCCCGAACACTGAAGCTTTCTTT.

V is TRBV19 and J is TRBJ2-1, with TRBD2 matching 12 bases. Germline V CDR1 and CDR2: LNHDA, SQIVND (reference sequence). The CDR3 is 16 amino acids. V shed 3 bases, J shed 5 bases, and the junction held 5 bases outside the gene matches. CDR3 nucleotide sequence: TGTGCCAGTAGTATGCCCGGACTAGCGGGGAACAATGAGCAGTTCTTC. It yields the protein CASSMPGLAGNNEQFF.

The rearrangement links TRBV6-2 or TRBV6-3 to TRBJ2-3; D is unclear. The CDR3 is 13 amino acids. Germline values: CDR1 MNHEY, CDR2 SVGEGT. V lost 6 bases and J 0 bases, leaving 7 bases between the germline ends. Written as DNA, the CDR3 is TGTGCCAGCAGGAAGACAAGCACAGATACGCAGTATTTT. Translation: CASRKTSTDTQYF.

V usage is TRBV24-1 and J usage is TRBJ1-5, with D unresolved. Trimming cost V 9 bases and J 0 bases, with 14 bases left between them. The CDR3 consists of 15 residues. The germline gives CDR1 KGHDR, CDR2 SFDVKD. CDR3 sequence: CATYRMWGSNQPQHF. The CDR3 DNA sequence: TGTGCCACCTATAGGATGTGGGGTAGCAATCAGCCCCAGCATTTT.

This clonotype has just a few counts. This chain joins TRBV12-3 or TRBV12-4 and TRBJ1-2; D unclear. The CDR3 has 13 amino acids. The V end was cut by 5 bases, the J end by 3 bases, with 10 bases between. The CDR3 nucleotides are TGTGCCAGCAGTCTTTCGAAGGACTATGGCTACACCTTC. Its translation: CASSLSKDYGYTF.

J is TRBJ2-3 and V is TRBV24-1; the match to TRBD2 covers 8 bases. There are 15 residues in the CDR3. Looked up from germline, CDR1 is KGHDR and CDR2 is SFDVKD. V lost 0 bases and J lost 4; bases outside the gene matches: 2. CDR3 protein: CATSDLAGGSDTQYF. CDR3 coding DNA: TGTGCCACCAGTGATTTGGCGGGAGGCTCAGATACGCAGTATTTT.